Reported below is one T cell receptor beta chain. The V gene end was trimmed by 0 bases and the J gene end by 0 bases; junction bases not matched to a gene: 13. The CDR3 has 19 residues. Germline V gene sequence: CDR1 SGDLS, CDR2 YYNGEE. The data derive from a study of blood T cell repertoires in COVID-19. The overall study: Samples taken during acute and convalescent COVID-19 were collected in the United States, Italy and Spain.

Some clones are missing from TCRdb's copy, which holds only in-frame ones; the method was immunoSEQ multiplex PCR. The repertoire has over 45,000 clones, roughly 89% of them found once; the top ten carry under 45%. It was during active infection that Seattle patients were enrolled and then longitudinally followed. The sequencing input was peripheral blood. The gene calls are TRBV9 and TRBJ1-1; 8 positions agree with TRBD1. The clonotype comes from a woman in her sixties or seventies with COVID-19, enrolled during active disease. CDR3 in amino acids: CASSVDPSLTGAMNTEAFF. The CDR3, as DNA: TGTGCCAGCAGCGTAGACCCCTCCCTGACAGGGGCTATGAACACTGAAGCTTTCTTT.